Below, 8 T cell receptor beta chains from the same sample are listed, as sequenced in a study of cytomegalovirus exposure and HLA in healthy donors. The PCR was carried out with 60 Vbeta primers and 13 Jbeta primers. Generated by immunoSEQ multiplex PCR, the TCRdb table keeps only in-frame clones and is missing some. The sample includes approximately 110,000 clones, more than 70% of them seen just once. Input material: PBMCs. All receptors derive from a man between 50 and 59 years old in good health and CMV-seronegative.

In DNA form, the CDR3 reads TGTGCCAGCAGCCCTGCCAGCGGGGGACCTAGCACAGATACGCAGTATTTT. Residues: CASSPASGGPSTDTQYF. This sequence joins TRBV5-4 and TRBJ2-3; 8 positions agree with TRBD2. There are 17 residues in the CDR3. The V segment lost 4 bases and the J segment 0 bases; nucleotides outside the gene matches: 10. Germline V gene sequence: CDR1 SGHNT, CDR2 YYREEE (reference sequence).

The CDR3 DNA is TGTGCCAGCAGTGAACTCCTCACAGATACGCAGTATTTT. The encoded protein is CASSELLTDTQYF. The V and J genes are TRBV6-1 and TRBJ2-3; D is ambiguous. The CDR3 runs to 13 residues. Germline CDR1 is MNHNS and CDR2 is SASEGT. V lost 2 bases to trimming and J lost 2 bases, with 5 bases between them.

This clone was seen just once. The chain joins TRBV5-1 to TRBJ2-3; 11 bases are shared with TRBD2. CDR1 and CDR2 from the germline V gene are SGHRS and YFSETQ. V gave up 5 bases and J gave up 4 bases; unmatched junction bases: 6. There are 15 residues in the CDR3. CDR3 nucleotide sequence: TGCGCCAGCAGTTTAACTAGCGGGGGTTCAGATACGCAGTATTTT. Protein sequence: CASSLTSGGSDTQYF. Together with reference TRBV5-1 and TRBJ2-3, the CDR3 gives the full variable domain: KAGVTQTPRYLIKTRGQQVTLSCSPISGHRSVSWYQQTPGQGLQFLFEYFSETQRNKGNFPGRFSGRQFSNSRSEMNVSTLELGDSALYLCASSLTSGGSDTQYFGPGTRLTVL.

The chain uses TRBV9 and TRBJ2-3; D gene uncertain. Germline V gene sequence: CDR1 SGDLS, CDR2 YYNGEE. With 0 bases removed from V and 1 base from J, the gap between germline ends came to 6 bases. The CDR3 is 14 amino acids. CDR3 DNA sequence: TGTGCCAGCAGCGTAGACCCGGGCACAGATACGCAGTATTTT. It translates to CASSVDPGTDTQYF.

The V gene is TRBV7-3, the J gene TRBJ1-1, with D possibly being TRBD1 (6 bases). Trimming took off 5 bases at V and 8 bases at J, with 21 bases between the two ends. Germline V gene sequence: CDR1 SGHTA, CDR2 FQGTGA. This CDR3 contains 15 residues. The CDR3 DNA is TGTGCCAGCAGCCCGTCAGGGGCCTCGGGGTCCGAAGCTTTCTTT. This encodes CASSPSGASGSEAFF.

The V gene is TRBV18, the J gene TRBJ1-1; no clear D gene. The CDR3 has 13 amino acids. CDR1 is KGHSH and CDR2 is LQKENI in the germline V gene. V was shortened by 4 bases and J by 1 base, with 7 bases between the two germline ends. Here the CDR3 DNA reads TGTGCCAGCTCACTCACAGCGAACACTGAAGCTTTCTTT. This translates into CASSLTANTEAFF.

The J gene is TRBJ1-2, the V gene TRBV19; perhaps TRBD1 as D (6 bases). This CDR3 has 15 amino acids. Germline CDR1 and CDR2: LNHDA and SQIVND (reference sequence). V was clipped by 5 bases and J by 0 bases, with 13 bases between them. The CDR3 region is CASSDGTRANYGYTF. The CDR3 bases are TGTGCCAGTAGTGACGGGACAAGAGCTAACTATGGCTACACCTTC.

The chain recombines TRBV27 with TRBJ2-7; 11 bases are shared with TRBD2. This CDR3 region has 19 residues. Germline CDR1 is MNHEY and CDR2 is SMNVEV (reference sequence). Germline trimming cut 6 bases from V and 1 base from J; bases unmatched to any gene: 17. The CDR3 DNA sequence: TGTGCCAGCAGCCTAGAGGGCTTAGGAACTAGCGGGAGTTCCTACGAGCAGTACTTC. This gives the protein CASSLEGLGTSGSSYEQYF.